The T cell receptor beta chain described here comes from a study of vaccination and CD4 T cells after COVID-19. Turning to the study itself: It was a median around 100 days after diagnosis, with a range of 35 to 161, that post-COVID samples were drawn.

Whole-study results and caveats: Median numbers of SARS-CoV-2-reactive clonotypes increased from roughly 19 to 38 (not a significant change).

Notes on this clonotype: Antigen specificity is unknown. The junction differs from germline at one of its ends, possibly a read error.

Treatment here: approximately nine-day PBMC culture with coronavirus spike peptide pools or control peptides (ViraFEST assay). ViraFEST expanded antigen-specific T cells with peptide pools, then sequenced TCRs. Oncomine TCR Beta short-read sequencing was applied to DNA from cultured CD4+ T cells. TCRdb re-analysed the PCR reads in MiXCR, keeping a single row per CDR3 protein. This table holds some 16,000 distinct CDR3 sequences, around 35% found once. The CDR3 is 13 residues long. Germline CDR1 and CDR2: MNHNS and SASEGT. This sequence was found in a human donor who had recovered from COVID-19. The chain links TRBV6-1 to TRBJ2-5, with a weak D call TRBD2 (6 bases). Sequencing was performed on CD4+ T cells from blood, cultured in vitro. The chain's CDR3 is CASSLGSQKTQYF. The CDR3 DNA is TGTGCCAGCAGCCTCGGGAGCCAAAAGACCCAGTACTTC.